A selection of T cell receptor beta chains follows, all from one sample in a study of molecular identifiers for immune sequencing clone quantification. TCRdb itself ran the PCR reads through MiXCR, one entry per CDR3 protein. The data contain around 480,000 distinct CDR3 sequences, roughly 24% of them singletons. Material: naive CD8+ T cells from blood, with Jurkat cell RNA spiked in. These receptors were collected from a human donor in good health. Some libraries in this study had Jurkat cell RNA spiked in. CDR3s include the opening cysteine and the closing phenylalanine or tryptophan. D genes are given only for firm matches. Expanded clones get a size class; other rows say once, few or many, or leave the size out.

J gene	D gene	V gene	clone size	CDR3 DNA	CDR3 protein
TRBJ2-6	-	TRBV5-5	few	TGTGCCAGCAGCTTGACAGGGATATACTCTGGGGCCAACGTCCTGACTTTC	CASSLTGIYSGANVLTF
TRBJ2-3	-	TRBV7-6	many	TGTGCCAGCAGCTTAGAGTCTCGGTTCTACACAGATACGCAGTATTTT	CASSLESRFYTDTQYF
TRBJ2-3	-	TRBV11-2	-	TGTGCCAGCAGCTTAGGGGCGAATACGCAGTATTTT	CASSLGANTQYF
TRBJ1-2	-	TRBV6-5	-	TGTGCCAGCAGTTACTTAGCAGGGGCAACAGCTAACTATGGCTACACCTTC	CASSYLAGATANYGYTF
TRBJ1-5	TRBD1	TRBV2	-	TGTGCCAGCAGATCCGGATGGGACAGGCACAGTCATTTT	CASRSGWDRHSHF
TRBJ2-7	-	TRBV19	-	TGTGCCAGTAGTATCGCAGGGTACAGCGAGCAGTACTTC	CASSIAGYSEQYF
TRBJ1-2	TRBD1	TRBV28	-	TGTGCCAGCACCTCCCGGCAAGGGGGCTTATACTATGGCTACACCTTC	CASTSRQGGLYYGYTF
TRBJ1-1	TRBD1	TRBV9	-	TGTGCCAGCAGCCCACAGGGGACCGGAGTGGAAGCTTTCTTT	CASSPQGTGVEAFF
TRBJ2-7	TRBD2	TRBV5-1	-	TGCGCCAGCAGCGTAGGGACTAGCGGGTACTACGAGCAGTACTTC	CASSVGTSGYYEQYF
TRBJ2-7	TRBD1	TRBV27	many	TGTGCCAGCAGTTTAAGGACAGGGGGCAGGGAGCAGTACTTC	CASSLRTGGREQYF
TRBJ1-4	-	TRBV18	-	TGTGCCAGCTCACCAACGGTGGAGGGACCTGAAAAACTGTTTTTT	CASSPTVEGPEKLFF
TRBJ2-3	-	TRBV7-2	-	TGTGCCAGCAGCACCCTAGGGCACTCCGGCACAGATACGCAGTATTTT	CASSTLGHSGTDTQYF
TRBJ1-5	TRBD1	TRBV6-2/TRBV6-3	-	TGTGCCAGCAGCTCCAGGGACAGGGCCAATCAGCCCCAGCATTTT	CASSSRDRANQPQHF
TRBJ2-7	-	TRBV7-3	-	TGTGCCAGCAGCCCAGGGTACTCTATCGGCGAGCAGTACTTC	CASSPGYSIGEQYF
TRBJ1-3	TRBD1	TRBV29-1	-	TGCAGCGTACAAACAGGGGAGTCTGGAAACACCATACATTTT	CSVQTGESGNTIHF
TRBJ2-3	-	TRBV5-1	many	TGCGCCAGCAGCTTGGGTCTTGGGACGGGTAAAGATACGCAGTATTTT	CASSLGLGTGKDTQYF
TRBJ2-1	TRBD2	TRBV6-2/TRBV6-3	few	TGTGCCAGTTTAACCGCCACCTTCGAGCGGGGGGGCCGTCCCAATGAGCAGTTCTTC	CASLTATFERGGRPNEQFF
TRBJ2-7	TRBD2	TRBV4-1	-	TGCGCCAGCAGCTTGGGGCCTAGCGGAACAACCCAGGGCCACGAGCAGTACTTC	CASSLGPSGTTQGHEQYF
TRBJ2-3	TRBD2	TRBV27	few	TGTGCCAGCAGTTTATCCACGCGCCAGCGGGAGTGGTCAGATACGCAGTATTTT	CASSLSTRQREWSDTQYF
TRBJ1-5	-	TRBV28	-	TGTGCCAGCAGTTTCGTAGGGGTGGGGGATCAGCCCCAGCATTTT	CASSFVGVGDQPQHF
TRBJ2-3	-	TRBV18	few	TGTGCCAGCTCACCGGGTCAGGCTAGCACAGATACGCAGTATTTT	CASSPGQASTDTQYF
TRBJ2-5	TRBD1	TRBV19	-	TGTGCCAGTAGTATAATAGGGACAGGGATAGAGACCCAGTACTTC	CASSIIGTGIETQYF
TRBJ2-3	-	TRBV4-2	-	TGTGCCAGCCGCCCCCTGTATCCCGCAGATACGCAGTATTTT	CASRPLYPADTQYF
TRBJ2-7	-	TRBV19	few	TGTGCCAGTAGTATTGGGACAAGCCACTACGAGCAGTACTTC	CASSIGTSHYEQYF
TRBJ2-7	-	TRBV13	-	TGTGCCAGCAGCGCCGTCGGGTACGAGCAGTACTTC	CASSAVGYEQYF
TRBJ2-2	TRBD1	TRBV12-3/TRBV12-4	-	TGTGCCTGCAGTCCCGAGGGGAGGACAGGGGGGACCGGGGAGCTGTTTTTT	CACSPEGRTGGTGELFF
TRBJ2-7	-	TRBV10-3	few	TGTGCCATCAGTGAGGTCCTTCGGGTCGAGCAGTACTTC	CAISEVLRVEQYF
TRBJ1-1	TRBD1	TRBV19	-	TGTGCCGCCAGACAGGGCGACACTGAAGCTTTCTTT	CAARQGDTEAFF
TRBJ2-2	TRBD2	TRBV7-2	few	TGTGCCAGCAGCTTAGTGGTTCTAGCGGGAGGAGGGACCGGGGAGCTGTTTTTT	CASSLVVLAGGGTGELFF
TRBJ2-5	TRBD1	TRBV9	many	TGTGCCAGCAGCGGGACAGGCCTGGGGGAGACCCAGTACTTC	CASSGTGLGETQYF